The rows below give T cell receptor beta chains drawn from one sample of a study of read filtering for tumor transcriptome and immune sequencing. MiXCR, applied by TCRdb to the reads, yields one record per CDR3 protein. Here the sample spans 20,000 to 30,000 distinct CDR3 sequences, approximately 23% being singletons. The sequencing input was a population of CD138-negative cells sorted from bone marrow. The receptors here all came from a donor at least 40 years old with multiple myeloma. CDR3s include the opening cysteine and the closing phenylalanine or tryptophan. Fields, in order: V gene, D gene, clone size, J gene, CDR3 protein, CDR3 DNA. The D gene is left open where the match is weak. A clone size is listed for some rows: how often the clone was seen (once, few, many), or a class if it is expanded.

V: TRBV5-1; D: -; size: many; J: TRBJ2-2; CDR3: CASSSQNKNTGELFF; DNA: TGCGCCAGCAGCTCACAGAACAAGAACACCGGGGAGCTGTTTTTT
V: TRBV18; D: -; size: many; J: TRBJ2-5; CDR3: CASSPQGGEETQYF; DNA: TGTGCCAGCTCACCACAGGGGGGCGAAGAGACCCAGTACTTC
V: TRBV6-6; D: -; size: many; J: TRBJ1-6; CDR3: CASSYSAELAGSSYNSPLHF; DNA: TGTGCCAGCAGTTACTCCGCGGAGCTTGCAGGGAGCTCCTATAATTCACCCCTCCACTTT
V: TRBV2; D: TRBD2; size: few; J: TRBJ2-5; CDR3: CASSPRLAGVKQTQYF; DNA: TGTGCCAGCAGTCCCCGACTAGCGGGGGTTAAACAGACCCAGTACTTC
V: TRBV7-9; D: TRBD2; size: -; J: TRBJ2-5; CDR3: CASSAGTSGNQETQYF; DNA: TGTGCCAGCAGCGCCGGGACTAGCGGTAACCAAGAGACCCAGTACTTC
V: TRBV11-2; D: -; size: few; J: TRBJ1-1; CDR3: CASSFSVAGTEAFF; DNA: TGTGCCAGCAGCTTCTCAGTTGCCGGCACTGAAGCTTTCTTT
V: TRBV20-1; D: -; size: many; J: TRBJ2-2; CDR3: CSARGNTGELFF; DNA: TGCAGTGCTAGGGGAAACACCGGGGAGCTGTTTTTT
V: TRBV5-1; D: TRBD2; size: many; J: TRBJ2-1; CDR3: CASSRTSGGRNEQFF; DNA: TGCGCCAGCAGCCGGACTAGCGGGGGGCGGAATGAGCAGTTCTTC
V: TRBV5-5; D: -; size: many; J: TRBJ2-2; CDR3: CASSLWGAGELFF; DNA: TGTGCCAGCAGCTTGTGGGGGGCAGGGGAGCTGTTTTTT
V: TRBV12-3/TRBV12-4; D: TRBD1; size: many; J: TRBJ1-5; CDR3: CASSFKGGGNQPQHF; DNA: TGTGCCAGCAGTTTTAAAGGGGGCGGCAATCAGCCCCAGCATTTT
V: TRBV5-5; D: -; size: many; J: TRBJ1-1; CDR3: CASSLFSGGNTEAFF; DNA: TGTGCCAGCAGCTTATTCAGCGGGGGGAACACTGAAGCTTTCTTT
V: TRBV9; D: -; size: many; J: TRBJ2-2; CDR3: CASSVGGYETGELFF; DNA: TGTGCCAGCAGCGTAGGAGGATATGAAACCGGGGAGCTGTTTTTT
V: TRBV11-3; D: TRBD2; size: large; J: TRBJ2-2; CDR3: CASSLSGVSTGELFF; DNA: TGTGCCAGCAGCTTAAGCGGGGTTTCTACCGGGGAGCTGTTTTTT
V: TRBV10-3; D: -; size: many; J: TRBJ1-2; CDR3: CAISEQDYGYTF; DNA: TGTGCCATCAGTGAGCAGGACTATGGCTACACCTTC
V: TRBV5-1; D: -; size: once; J: TRBJ1-6; CDR3: CASSLSSGPGDSPLHF; DNA: TGCGCCAGCAGCTTGTCAAGTGGGCCAGGGGATTCACCCCTCCACTTT
V: TRBV25-1; D: TRBD1; size: -; J: TRBJ2-7; CDR3: CASSEPGTGSPYF; DNA: TGTGCCAGCAGTGAACCAGGGACAGGTTCGCCGTACTTC
V: TRBV7-9; D: -; size: few; J: TRBJ1-4; CDR3: CASSSVQGMGEKLFF; DNA: TGTGCCAGCAGCTCCGTACAGGGTATGGGTGAAAAACTGTTTTTT
V: TRBV12-3/TRBV12-4; D: TRBD1; size: -; J: TRBJ1-2; CDR3: CASSSTGTGNDGYTF; DNA: TGTGCCAGCAGTTCCACCGGGACAGGGAATGATGGCTACACCTTC
V: TRBV6-5; D: -; size: few; J: TRBJ1-2; CDR3: CASSRFQGGYGYTF; DNA: TGTGCCAGCAGCCGGTTCCAAGGGGGGTATGGCTACACCTTC
V: TRBV20-1; D: -; size: few; J: TRBJ1-1; CDR3: CSARPAMKGTEAFF; DNA: TGCAGTGCTAGACCGGCAATGAAGGGCACTGAAGCTTTCTTT
V: TRBV18; D: -; size: many; J: TRBJ1-4; CDR3: CASSPPGGLGEKLFF; DNA: TGTGCCAGCTCACCCCCTGGTGGGCTGGGTGAAAAACTGTTTTTT
V: TRBV29-1; D: -; size: -; J: TRBJ2-3; CDR3: CSVEVQGDTQYF; DNA: TGCAGCGTTGAGGTACAAGGAGATACGCAGTATTTT
V: TRBV5-1; D: -; size: -; J: TRBJ1-1; CDR3: CASSFPADENTEALF; DNA: TGCGCCAGCAGCTTTCCGGCGGACGAGAACACTGAAGCTCTCTTT
V: TRBV5-6; D: TRBD2; size: many; J: TRBJ2-1; CDR3: CASSPTSGGPNEQFF; DNA: TGTGCCAGCAGCCCGACTAGCGGGGGTCCCAATGAGCAGTTCTTC
V: TRBV20-1; D: TRBD1; size: few; J: TRBJ2-7; CDR3: CSASRRDRGLDEQYF; DNA: TGCAGTGCTAGTCGCCGGGACAGGGGGTTGGACGAGCAGTACTTC
V: TRBV2; D: -; size: many; J: TRBJ2-7; CDR3: CASSGGYEQYF; DNA: TGTGCCAGCAGCGGAGGATACGAGCAGTACTTC
V: TRBV6-4; D: -; size: many; J: TRBJ1-3; CDR3: CAKRNASLSGNTIYF; DNA: TGTGCCAAGAGGAATGCCAGTCTCTCTGGAAACACCATATATTTT
V: TRBV10-3; D: -; size: -; J: TRBJ1-1; CDR3: CAIMGDPNTEAFF; DNA: TGTGCCATCATGGGGGATCCGAACACTGAAGCTTTCTTT
V: TRBV3-1; D: -; size: many; J: TRBJ2-6; CDR3: CASSLGTIGANVLTF; DNA: TGTGCCAGCAGCCTCGGGACAATAGGGGCCAACGTCCTGACTTTC
V: TRBV5-8; D: TRBD2; size: many; J: TRBJ2-3; CDR3: CASSLELAGGEDTQYF; DNA: TGTGCCAGCAGCTTGGAACTAGCGGGGGGAGAAGATACGCAGTATTTT
V: TRBV20-1; D: -; size: -; J: TRBJ2-1; CDR3: CSAREPSVNEQFF; DNA: TGCAGTGCTAGAGAACCTAGCGTCAATGAACAGTTCTTC
V: TRBV6-4; D: TRBD1; size: once; J: TRBJ2-2; CDR3: CASSVTTGAGELFF; DNA: TGTGCCAGCAGTGTAACGACAGGGGCCGGGGAGCTGTTTTTT
V: TRBV19; D: -; size: -; J: TRBJ2-3; CDR3: CASSDQAGATSTDTQYF; DNA: TGTGCCAGTAGTGATCAGGCAGGGGCCACTAGCACAGATACGCAGTATTTT
V: TRBV12-3/TRBV12-4; D: -; size: -; J: TRBJ2-3; CDR3: CASRAGWDTQYF; DNA: TGTGCCAGCAGGGCGGGGTGGGATACGCAGTATTTT
V: TRBV19; D: -; size: -; J: TRBJ2-5; CDR3: CASSIGPQETQYF; DNA: TGTGCCAGTAGTATAGGCCCTCAAGAGACCCAGTACTTC
V: TRBV10-3; D: -; size: many; J: TRBJ2-2; CDR3: CAIRDGGMYTGELFF; DNA: TGTGCCATCAGGGATGGAGGGATGTACACCGGGGAGCTGTTTTTT
V: TRBV20-1; D: -; size: many; J: TRBJ1-1; CDR3: CSARERGWSTEAFF; DNA: TGCAGTGCTAGAGAAAGGGGCTGGTCAACTGAAGCTTTCTTT
V: TRBV7-8; D: -; size: -; J: TRBJ1-4; CDR3: CASSLSRGPTNEKLFF; DNA: TGTGCCAGCAGCTTAAGCCGGGGGCCAACTAATGAAAAACTGTTTTTT
V: TRBV29-1; D: -; size: many; J: TRBJ1-2; CDR3: CSVDNQGLHGYTF; DNA: TGCAGCGTTGATAACCAGGGACTGCATGGCTACACCTTC
V: TRBV20-1; D: -; size: many; J: TRBJ1-1; CDR3: CSASGLWDTEAFF; DNA: TGCAGTGCTAGTGGCTTGTGGGACACTGAAGCTTTCTTT
V: TRBV29-1; D: -; size: many; J: TRBJ1-1; CDR3: CSAGTNTEAFF; DNA: TGCAGCGCGGGGACAAACACTGAAGCTTTCTTT
V: TRBV10-2; D: TRBD1; size: many; J: TRBJ2-5; CDR3: CASTKDRAVQETQYF; DNA: TGCGCCAGCACTAAGGACAGGGCGGTTCAAGAGACCCAGTACTTC
V: TRBV27; D: -; size: many; J: TRBJ2-7; CDR3: CASSPGGGRSEQYF; DNA: TGTGCCAGCAGTCCAGGGGGGGGAAGGAGCGAGCAGTACTTC
V: TRBV12-3/TRBV12-4; D: TRBD2; size: -; J: TRBJ2-3; CDR3: CASSSFRTSGGPSTDTQYF; DNA: TGTGCCAGCAGTTCTTTCCGGACCAGCGGGGGGCCTAGCACAGATACGCAGTATTTT
V: TRBV27; D: TRBD1; size: many; J: TRBJ2-5; CDR3: CASSSPGQGARWETQYF; DNA: TGTGCCAGCAGTTCGCCGGGACAGGGGGCGCGGTGGGAGACCCAGTACTTC
V: TRBV6-1; D: -; size: many; J: TRBJ2-2; CDR3: CASSEAFGGSGGELFF; DNA: TGTGCCAGCAGTGAAGCCTTCGGGGGTTCTGGCGGGGAGCTGTTTTTT
V: TRBV27; D: -; size: -; J: TRBJ1-2; CDR3: CASSPLAGANGYTF; DNA: TGTGCCAGCAGTCCGCTCGCAGGGGCGAACGGCTACACCTTC
V: TRBV11-1; D: TRBD2; size: many; J: TRBJ2-7; CDR3: CASSLGLASSYEQYF; DNA: TGTGCCAGCAGCTTGGGACTAGCGTCCTCCTACGAGCAGTACTTC
V: TRBV6-6; D: -; size: medium-sized; J: TRBJ2-2; CDR3: CASSGMGLAGELFF; DNA: TGTGCCAGCAGTGGGATGGGATTAGCCGGGGAGCTGTTTTTT
V: TRBV28; D: TRBD1; size: many; J: TRBJ1-4; CDR3: CASSLSTGGDEKLFF; DNA: TGTGCCAGCAGTTTATCGACAGGGGGCGATGAAAAACTGTTTTTT
V: TRBV19; D: TRBD1; size: many; J: TRBJ2-2; CDR3: CASSEDRGNTGELFF; DNA: TGTGCCAGTAGTGAAGACAGGGGGAACACCGGGGAGCTGTTTTTT
V: TRBV6-1; D: TRBD1; size: many; J: TRBJ1-2; CDR3: CASSLGQGGGYTF; DNA: TGTGCCAGCAGTCTTGGACAGGGAGGAGGCTACACCTTC
V: TRBV7-8; D: TRBD2; size: many; J: TRBJ2-3; CDR3: CASSSGTSGGVSTDTQYF; DNA: TGTGCCAGCAGCTCCGGGACTAGCGGGGGGGTTAGCACAGATACGCAGTATTTT
V: TRBV20-1; D: TRBD2; size: -; J: TRBJ2-1; CDR3: CSARDLAGGIDEQFF; DNA: TGCAGTGCTAGAGATCTAGCGGGGGGGATTGATGAGCAGTTCTTC
V: TRBV5-1; D: -; size: many; J: TRBJ2-5; CDR3: CASSGGGQQETQYF; DNA: TGCGCCAGCAGCGGGGGGGGCCAGCAAGAGACCCAGTACTTC
V: TRBV6-1; D: -; size: many; J: TRBJ2-3; CDR3: CASSEDGTTFSTDTQYF; DNA: TGTGCCAGCAGTGAAGATGGGACCACCTTTAGCACAGATACGCAGTATTTT